This entry lists 6 T cell receptor beta chains sequenced from one sample in a study of blood T cell repertoires in COVID-19. Measured with immunoSEQ multiplex PCR; TCRdb has only the in-frame clones, and not every one. The sample contains around 700,000 clones, about 90% of which appear only once. The source material was peripheral blood. Receptors were obtained from a woman in her late teens or twenties with acute or convalescent COVID-19.

The chain carries TRBV7-3 and TRBJ2-2, with TRBD1 identical over 9 bases. Germline trimming cut 6 bases from V and 8 bases from J; bases unmatched to any gene: 1. The CDR3 is 12 residues long. Germline lookup yields CDR1 SGHTA and CDR2 FQGTGA. CDR3 loop: CASRTGGGELFF. The CDR3 DNA reads as TGTGCCAGCAGGACAGGGGGTGGGGAGCTGTTTTTT. The entire variable domain, with the rest obtained from reference TRBV7-3 and TRBJ2-2, is as follows: GAGVSQTPSNKVTEKGKYVELRCDPISGHTALYWYRQSLGQGPEFLIYFQGTGAADDSGLPNDRFFAVRPEGSVSTLKIQRTERGDSAVYLCASRTGGGELFFGEGSRLTVL.

The chain employs TRBV2 and TRBJ2-2; TRBD1 might be the D (6 bases). CDR3 size: 14 residues. CDR1 is SNHLY, CDR2 FYNNEI, per germline. Trimming shortened V by 11 bases and J by 10 bases, and 23 bases separated the two germline ends. CDR3 nucleotides: TGTGCCGGTCAGGTAGGACAGCATTCGGAGGAGCTGTTTTTT. Translation gives CAGQVGQHSEELFF.

The CDR3: CASSLGDGGNTDTQYF. As DNA, the CDR3 is TGTGCCAGCAGCTTAGGAGATGGAGGGAACACAGATACGCAGTATTTT. V and J are TRBV7-2 and TRBJ2-3; D may be TRBD2 (6 bases). The V gene's germline CDR1 is SGHTA and CDR2 FQGNSA. The CDR3 is 16 residues long. The V and J ends lost 1 base and 2 bases respectively, with 13 bases between them.

J is TRBJ2-7 and V is TRBV7-8; D gene ambiguous. This CDR3 contains 16 residues. CDR1 SGHVS and CDR2 FQNEAQ come from the germline V gene. V lost 1 base to trimming and J lost 0 bases, with 13 bases between them. The CDR3 DNA follows: TGTGCCAGCAGCTTAGTTGGCAGAATTACCTCCTACGAGCAGTACTTC. It is translated as CASSLVGRITSYEQYF.

Only a few counts were recorded for this clone. The chain carries TRBV6-1 and TRBJ1-2; D gene ambiguous. Trimming cost V 2 bases and J 5 bases, with 9 bases left between them. This CDR3 has 13 residues. Germline V CDR1 and CDR2: MNHNS, SASEGT. CDR3 in amino acids: CASSETGRYGYTF. The CDR3 DNA reads TGTGCCAGCAGTGAAACGGGTAGATATGGCTACACCTTC.

The chain employs TRBV21-1 and TRBJ2-2; TRBD2 is taken as the D call from the table, unchecked against the DNA. TRBV21-1 corresponds to a pseudogene. The CDR3 has 14 amino acids. The CDR3 nucleotides read TGTGCCAGCAGCCATGAGGGTAACACCGGGGAGCTGTTTTTT. Its translation: CASSHEGNTGELFF.